This T cell receptor (beta chain) was obtained from a study of cytotoxic CD8 clonotypes in ibrutinib-treated CLL. In its sample, this clone was seen a few times. The target antigen is unknown. Germline lookup yields CDR1 KGHSH and CDR2 LQKENI. The CDR3 runs to 12 residues. V lost 6 bases and J lost 6, with 12 bases in between. Whole-study findings and limits: Sustained-remission patients were sampled at one set of times and progressing patients at different ones. Clonality increased with ibrutinib response but returned toward baseline at progression.

Profiling relied on immunoSEQ multiplex PCR, and the TCRdb table lists in-frame clones only, not all of them. In the table there are approximately 300,000 clones, 70% to 80% of which are singletons. Sequencing used PBMCs, obtained before ibrutinib treatment. This chain connects TRBV18 to TRBJ2-7; D not certain. The sequence was collected from a human donor with chronic lymphocytic leukemia. The CDR3 is CASSYQVGEQYF. In nucleotides, the CDR3 is TGTGCCAGCTCGTACCAGGTGGGCGAGCAGTACTTC.